This T cell receptor beta chain was profiled in a study of CD8 T cells in Susac syndrome (dated by TCRdb to between 2018 and 2021). About the investigation overall: Repertoire sequencing was used to test whether CD8+ T cell activation and differentiation in Susac syndrome was antigen driven.

Overall results and qualifications from the work: The number of individuals in the TCR sequencing and HLA analysis was acknowledged as relatively small.

RNA was extracted with the RNeasy kit and roughly 0.5 to 1 ug was reverse transcribed using random hexamers. The immunoSEQ multiplex PCR assay, covering 54 Vbeta and 13 Jbeta segments, was used to amplify TCR beta CDR3 regions. PCR amplification bias was corrected using a synthetic template baseline for primer optimization and computational correction. The published analysis was carried out like this. Only productive sequences were kept, with reads annotated to V, D and J genes according to IMGT and analyzed in immunoSEQ Analyzer. Clonality was computed as one minus Shannon entropy normalized by log2 of the number of productive unique sequences. Public and private clones were assessed among the 100 most prevalent clones of each patient and control. Susac-specific clones were defined as absent from healthy and MS cohorts, about 1,100 published viral clones and other ImmuneACCESS disease sequences. TCRdb handled the public reads itself, with Q25 trimming in fastp and clone calling in MiXCR, and kept productive beta chains. Merged by CDR3 protein, the rows form single entries marked with the most common genes and DNA. The V and J calls and clone size come from TCRdb's table, not from the authors' own analysis. The sample table lists around 200,000 distinct CDR3 sequences, 85% to 95% of them with a count of one. 0.082% of the sample is held by the ten biggest clonotypes.

As to this clonotype: Its antigen specificity is not known. No much larger clone exists at a distance of one base, and base qualities are not known.

Per the germline V gene, KGHSH is the CDR1 and LQKENI is the CDR2. The CDR3 starts with the cysteine, ends with the phenylalanine, and has 13 residues. The read is trimmed to its CDR3 DNA, 39 bases read in frame from base 1. A distance of 16 bases separates the germline ends of V and J, which lose 3 bases and 11 bases respectively. High-throughput TCR beta sequencing profiled peripheral blood CD8+ and CD4+ T cells from healthy donors, Susac syndrome patients and multiple sclerosis patients. Multiple sclerosis controls were treatment-naive patients with stable or active relapsing-remitting disease fulfilling revised McDonald criteria. CD8+ TEMRA cells were enriched by FACS, while bulk CD8+ and CD4+ T cells were purified by magnetic negative isolation. Blood was collected in EDTA tubes and processed within 24 hours, with PBMCs isolated through density gradient centrifugation. PBMCs destined for TCR sequencing were cryopreserved in liquid nitrogen and later thawed in a 37 °C water bath. Purity of sorted or isolated CD4+, CD8+ and CD8+ TEMRA cells was at least 90%.

The V and J genes are TRBV18 and TRBJ1-1, with the D segment identity uncertain. The source is a human donor with multiple sclerosis. Sequenced: CD4+ T cells from PBMCs. CDR3 loop: CASSPATVGEAFF. The DNA reads as follows: TGTGCCAGCTCACCGGCAACGGTCGGGGAGGCTTTCTTT.